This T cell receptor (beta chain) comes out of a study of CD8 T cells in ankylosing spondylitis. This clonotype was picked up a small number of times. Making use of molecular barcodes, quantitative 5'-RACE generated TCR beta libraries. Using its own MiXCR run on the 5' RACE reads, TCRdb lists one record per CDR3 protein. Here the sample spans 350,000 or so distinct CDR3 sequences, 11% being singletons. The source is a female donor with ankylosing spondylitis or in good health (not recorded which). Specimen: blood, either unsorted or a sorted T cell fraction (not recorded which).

The CDR3 nucleotides are TGTGCCAGCGGGGGAGGGGGCTATAATGAGCAGTTCTTC. Translated: CASGGGGYNEQFF. This chain joins TRBV7-6 and TRBJ2-1, with D perhaps being TRBD1 or TRBD2 (7 bases each). Looked up from germline, CDR1 is SGHVS and CDR2 is FNYEAQ. V was clipped by 8 bases and J by 7 bases, with 15 bases between them. The CDR3 is 13 residues long.